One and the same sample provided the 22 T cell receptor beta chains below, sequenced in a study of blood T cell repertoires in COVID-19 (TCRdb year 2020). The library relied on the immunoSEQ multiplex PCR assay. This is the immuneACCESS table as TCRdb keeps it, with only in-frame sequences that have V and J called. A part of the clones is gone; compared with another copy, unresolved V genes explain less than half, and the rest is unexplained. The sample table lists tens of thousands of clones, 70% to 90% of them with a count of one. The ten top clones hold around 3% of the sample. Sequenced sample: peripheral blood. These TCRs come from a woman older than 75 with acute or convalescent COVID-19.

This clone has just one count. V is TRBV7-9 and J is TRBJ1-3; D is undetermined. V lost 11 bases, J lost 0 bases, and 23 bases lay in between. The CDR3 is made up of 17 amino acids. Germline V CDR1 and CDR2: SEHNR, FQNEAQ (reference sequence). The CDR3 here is CASEGPRTEGSGNTIYF. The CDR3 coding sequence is TGTGCCTCTGAAGGACCGAGGACGGAGGGCTCTGGAAACACCATATATTTT. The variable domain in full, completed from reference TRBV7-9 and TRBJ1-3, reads DTGVSQNPRHKITKRGQNVTFRCDPISEHNRLYWYRQTLGQGPEFLTYFQNEAQLEKSRLLSDRFSAERPKGSFSTLEIQRTEQGDSAMYLCASEGPRTEGSGNTIYFGEGSWLTVV.

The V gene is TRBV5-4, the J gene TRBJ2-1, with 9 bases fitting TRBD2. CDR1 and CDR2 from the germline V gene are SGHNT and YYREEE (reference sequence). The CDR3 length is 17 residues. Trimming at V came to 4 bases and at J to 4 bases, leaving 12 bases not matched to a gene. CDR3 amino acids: CASSPGGGGASYNEQFF. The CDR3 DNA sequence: TGTGCCAGCAGCCCCGGCGGCGGGGGGGCTTCGTACAATGAGCAGTTCTTC.

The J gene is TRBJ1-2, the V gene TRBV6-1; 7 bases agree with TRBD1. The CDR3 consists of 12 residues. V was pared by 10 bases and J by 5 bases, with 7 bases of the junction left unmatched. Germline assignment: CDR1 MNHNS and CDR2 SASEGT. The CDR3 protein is CATNTGVYGYTF. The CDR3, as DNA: TGTGCCACGAACACAGGGGTATATGGCTACACCTTC.

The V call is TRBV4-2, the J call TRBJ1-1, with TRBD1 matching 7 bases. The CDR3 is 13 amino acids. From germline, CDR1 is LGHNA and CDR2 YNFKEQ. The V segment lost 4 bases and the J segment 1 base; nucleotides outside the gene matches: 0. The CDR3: CASSRQGNTEAFF. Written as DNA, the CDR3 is TGTGCCAGCAGCCGACAGGGGAACACTGAAGCTTTCTTT.

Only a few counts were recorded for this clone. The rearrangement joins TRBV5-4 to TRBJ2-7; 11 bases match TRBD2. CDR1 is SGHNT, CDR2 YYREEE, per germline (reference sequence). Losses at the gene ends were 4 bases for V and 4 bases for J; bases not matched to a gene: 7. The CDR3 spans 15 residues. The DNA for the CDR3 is TGTGCCAGCAGCAACCCGGGACTAGCGGCGTACGAGCAGTACTTC. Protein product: CASSNPGLAAYEQYF.

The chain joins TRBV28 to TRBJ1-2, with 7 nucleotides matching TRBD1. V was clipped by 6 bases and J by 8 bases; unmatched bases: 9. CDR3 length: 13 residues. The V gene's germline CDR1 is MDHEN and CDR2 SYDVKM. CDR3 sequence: CASRHGTDQGYTF. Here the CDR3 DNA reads TGTGCCAGCAGACACGGGACAGATCAAGGCTACACCTTC.

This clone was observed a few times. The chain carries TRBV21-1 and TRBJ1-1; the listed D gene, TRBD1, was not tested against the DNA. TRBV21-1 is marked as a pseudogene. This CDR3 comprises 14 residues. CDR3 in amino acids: CASSKVMQGTEAFF. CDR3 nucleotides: TGTGCCAGCAGCAAAGTGATGCAGGGCACTGAAGCTTTCTTT.

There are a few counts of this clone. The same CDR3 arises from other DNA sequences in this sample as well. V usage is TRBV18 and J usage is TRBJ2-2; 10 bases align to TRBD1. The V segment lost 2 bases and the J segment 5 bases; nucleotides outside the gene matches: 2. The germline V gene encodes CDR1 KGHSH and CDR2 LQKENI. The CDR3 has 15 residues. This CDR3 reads CASSPGTGVTGELFF. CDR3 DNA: TGTGCCAGCTCACCAGGGACAGGGGTGACCGGGGAGCTGTTTTTT.

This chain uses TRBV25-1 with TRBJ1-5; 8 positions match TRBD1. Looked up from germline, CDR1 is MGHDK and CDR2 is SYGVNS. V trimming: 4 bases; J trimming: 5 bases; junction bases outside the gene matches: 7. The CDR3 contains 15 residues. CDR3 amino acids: CASSAGQGAHQPQHF. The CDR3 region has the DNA TGTGCCAGCAGTGCCGGACAGGGAGCGCATCAGCCCCAGCATTTT.

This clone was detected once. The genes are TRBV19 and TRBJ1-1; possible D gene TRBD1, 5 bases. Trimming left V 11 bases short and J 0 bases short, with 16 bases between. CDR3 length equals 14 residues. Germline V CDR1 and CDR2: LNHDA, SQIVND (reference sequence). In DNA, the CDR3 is TGTGCCTCCGGGGGGGACCCCGTGAACACTGAAGCTTTCTTT. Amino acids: CASGGDPVNTEAFF.

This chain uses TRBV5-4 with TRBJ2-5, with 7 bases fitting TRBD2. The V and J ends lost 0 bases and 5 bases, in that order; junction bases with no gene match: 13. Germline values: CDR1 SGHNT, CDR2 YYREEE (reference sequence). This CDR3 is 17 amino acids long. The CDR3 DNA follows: TGTGCCAGCAGCTTGGAGGGAGGGGTGATGTTCTTGGAGACCCAGTACTTC. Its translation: CASSLEGGVMFLETQYF.

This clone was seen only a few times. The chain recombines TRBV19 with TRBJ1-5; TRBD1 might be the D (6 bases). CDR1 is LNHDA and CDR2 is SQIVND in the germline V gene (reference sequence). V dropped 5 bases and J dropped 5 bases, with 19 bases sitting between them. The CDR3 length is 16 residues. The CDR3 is CASSPKQGLGDQPQHF. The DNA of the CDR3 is TGTGCCAGTAGTCCCAAACAGGGCTTGGGGGATCAGCCCCAGCATTTT.

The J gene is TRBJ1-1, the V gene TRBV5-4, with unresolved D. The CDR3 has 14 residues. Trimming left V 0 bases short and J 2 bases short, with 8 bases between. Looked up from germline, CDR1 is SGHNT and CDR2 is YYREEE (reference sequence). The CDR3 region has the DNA TGTGCCAGCAGCTTGGGTCAGATAAACACTGAAGCTTTCTTT. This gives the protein CASSLGQINTEAFF.

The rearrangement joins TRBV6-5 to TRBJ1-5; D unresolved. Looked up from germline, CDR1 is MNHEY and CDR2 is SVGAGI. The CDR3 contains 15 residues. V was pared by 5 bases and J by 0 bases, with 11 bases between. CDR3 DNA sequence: TGTGCCAGCAGTCTGGTCGAGGGTAGCAATCAGCCCCAGCATTTT. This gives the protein CASSLVEGSNQPQHF.

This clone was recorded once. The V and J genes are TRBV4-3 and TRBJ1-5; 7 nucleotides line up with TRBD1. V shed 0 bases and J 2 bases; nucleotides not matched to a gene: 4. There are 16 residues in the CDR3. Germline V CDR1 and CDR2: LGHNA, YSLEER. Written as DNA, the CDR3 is TGCGCCAGCAGCCAAGATAACAGGGGCGGCAATCAGCCCCAGCATTTT. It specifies CASSQDNRGGNQPQHF.

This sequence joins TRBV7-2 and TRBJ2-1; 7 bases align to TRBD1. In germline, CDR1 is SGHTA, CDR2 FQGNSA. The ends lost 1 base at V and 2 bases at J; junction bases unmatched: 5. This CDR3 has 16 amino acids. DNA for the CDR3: TGTGCCAGCAGCTTAGTGGCAGGGGGAGCCTACAATGAGCAGTTCTTC. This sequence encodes CASSLVAGGAYNEQFF.

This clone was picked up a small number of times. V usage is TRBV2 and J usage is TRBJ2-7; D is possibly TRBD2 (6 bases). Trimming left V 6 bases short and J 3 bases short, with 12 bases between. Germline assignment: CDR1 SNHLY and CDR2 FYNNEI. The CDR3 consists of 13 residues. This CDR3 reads CASRRGEGYEQYF. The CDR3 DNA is TGTGCCAGCAGGCGGGGAGAGGGCTACGAGCAGTACTTC.

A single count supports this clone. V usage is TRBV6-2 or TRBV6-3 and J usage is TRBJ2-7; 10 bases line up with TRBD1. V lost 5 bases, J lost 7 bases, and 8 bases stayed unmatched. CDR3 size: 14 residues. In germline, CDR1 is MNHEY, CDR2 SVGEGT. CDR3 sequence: CASSPGTGAGEQYF. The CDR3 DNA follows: TGTGCCAGCAGTCCCGGGACAGGGGCGGGTGAGCAGTACTTC.

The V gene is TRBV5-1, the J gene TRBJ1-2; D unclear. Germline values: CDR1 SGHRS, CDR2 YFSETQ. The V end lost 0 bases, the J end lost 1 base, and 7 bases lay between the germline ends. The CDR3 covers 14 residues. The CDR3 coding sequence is TGCGCCAGCAGCTTGGATTCTGTTAACTATGGCTACACCTTC. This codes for CASSLDSVNYGYTF.

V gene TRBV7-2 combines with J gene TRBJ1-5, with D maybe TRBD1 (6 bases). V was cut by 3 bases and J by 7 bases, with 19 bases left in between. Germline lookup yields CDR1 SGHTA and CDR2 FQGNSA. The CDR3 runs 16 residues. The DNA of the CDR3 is TGTGCCAGCAGCTTGGGGGGGCTGGGGTTAAACCAGCCCCAGCATTTT. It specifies CASSLGGLGLNQPQHF.

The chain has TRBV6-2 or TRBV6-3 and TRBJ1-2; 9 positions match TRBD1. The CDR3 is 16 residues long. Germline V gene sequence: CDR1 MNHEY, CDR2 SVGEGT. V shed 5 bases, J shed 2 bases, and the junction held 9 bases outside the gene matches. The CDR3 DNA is TGTGCCAGCAGTACGAGCCCGGGACAGGGAAACTATGGCTACACCTTC. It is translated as CASSTSPGQGNYGYTF.

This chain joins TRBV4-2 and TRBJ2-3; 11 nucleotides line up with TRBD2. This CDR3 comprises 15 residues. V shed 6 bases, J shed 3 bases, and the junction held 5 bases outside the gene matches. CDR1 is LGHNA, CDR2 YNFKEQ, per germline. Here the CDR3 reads CASSFTSGGTDTQYF. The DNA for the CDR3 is TGTGCCAGCAGTTTCACTAGCGGGGGAACAGATACGCAGTATTTT.